The 17 T cell receptor beta chains reported below all come from one sample, sequenced in a study of T cell responses to AZD1222 COVID-19 vaccine. Assay: immunoSEQ multiplex PCR; the TCRdb copy retains only in-frame clones and omits some. The table includes 140,000 to 150,000 clones, roughly 87% detected once. The source material was peripheral blood, sampled on day 0 of AZD1222 vaccination. These receptors all come from an adult in good health.

This clone was recorded once. The chain has TRBV12-3 or TRBV12-4 and TRBJ1-3; a weak D match, TRBD1 (6 bases). V was trimmed by 6 bases and J by 7 bases, leaving 13 bases between them. The CDR3 extends over 13 amino acids. The CDR3 bases are TGTGCCAGCAGCTATGGACAGAGGAACACCATATATTTT. Its translation is CASSYGQRNTIYF.

This clone was seen once. This chain connects TRBV24-1 to TRBJ2-1, with 8 positions matching TRBD2. The CDR3 sequence is 17 residues long. The V gene end was trimmed by 2 bases and the J gene end by 5 bases; junction bases not matched to a gene: 10. Germline loops: CDR1 KGHDR, CDR2 SFDVKD. The chain's CDR3 is CATSDYERGLGDNEQFF. In DNA form, the CDR3 reads TGTGCCACCAGTGATTATGAGCGGGGGCTGGGTGACAATGAGCAGTTCTTC.

The chain uses TRBV7-3 and TRBJ2-3; D might be TRBD2 (5 bases). V dropped 1 base and J dropped 0 bases, with 14 bases sitting between them. CDR3 length: 17 residues. Germline values: CDR1 SGHTA, CDR2 FQGTGA. The CDR3 nucleotides read TGTGCCAGCAGCTTAAGGGTTCAAGCGGTTAGCACAGATACGCAGTATTTT. Amino acid sequence: CASSLRVQAVSTDTQYF.

This sequence joins TRBV7-6 and TRBJ2-4; TRBD2 agrees at 14 bases. Trimming removed 5 bases from V and 9 bases from J; junction bases left unmatched: 3. The V gene's germline CDR1 is SGHVS and CDR2 FNYEAQ. This CDR3 comprises 14 residues. CDR3 sequence: CASSPGTSGGIQYF. CDR3 nucleotides: TGTGCCAGCAGCCCCGGGACTAGCGGGGGCATTCAGTACTTC.

CDR3 residues: CASSSPMMWTTNEKLFF. The CDR3 bases are TGTGCCAGCAGTTCGCCGATGATGTGGACTACTAATGAAAAACTGTTTTTT. This rearrangement joins TRBV28 to TRBJ1-4; no clear D. Germline V lookup: CDR1 MDHEN, CDR2 SYDVKM. The CDR3 loop spans 17 amino acids. V was cut by 4 bases and J by 2 bases, with 17 bases left in between.

The chain combines TRBV7-3 with TRBJ1-1; D gene uncertain. Germline CDR1 reads SGHTA; CDR2 reads FQGTGA. CDR3 length equals 13 residues. V lost 5 bases to trimming and J lost 1 base, with 8 bases between them. The CDR3 loop reads CASSVTANTEAFF. The CDR3 bases are TGTGCCAGCAGCGTTACAGCGAACACTGAAGCTTTCTTT.

The chain is built from TRBV10-3 and TRBJ1-1, with 9 positions matching TRBD1. Germline CDR1 is ENHRY and CDR2 is SYGVKD. The junction had 5 bases not matched to a gene; V was cut back by 0 bases and J by 9 bases. The CDR3 length is 14 residues. The DNA of the CDR3 is TGTGCCATCAGTGAGTCCGGGACAGGGTTCCAAGCTTTCTTT. As protein: CAISESGTGFQAFF.

This clone was detected a few times. This chain's CDR3 is CASTPGAYTGELFF. DNA for the CDR3: TGTGCCAGTACCCCCGGGGCTTACACCGGGGAGCTGTTTTTT. This rearrangement joins TRBV19 to TRBJ2-2; D may be TRBD1 or TRBD2 (5 bases each). V gave up 7 bases and J gave up 3 bases, with 12 bases separating them. CDR3 length equals 14 residues. The germline CDR1 and CDR2 sequences are LNHDA and SQIVND (reference sequence).

This rearrangement joins TRBV12-5 to TRBJ1-1, with 9 bases lining up with TRBD1. Germline V gives CDR1 LGHNT, CDR2 FRNRAP. The CDR3 length is 14 residues. V was clipped by 6 bases and J by 5 bases; unmatched bases: 7. As DNA, the CDR3 is TGTGCTAGTGGCCCCCGGGACAGGGTTACTGAAGCTTTCTTT. Protein: CASGPRDRVTEAFF.

This CDR3 reads CASSQDTTANQPQHF. The CDR3 DNA follows: TGTGCCAGCAGCCAAGATACCACAGCTAATCAGCCCCAGCATTTT. The rearrangement joins TRBV3-1 (or the pseudogene TRBV3-2) to TRBJ1-5; no firm D call. The CDR3 extends over 15 amino acids. V was shortened by 0 bases and J by 4 bases, with 10 bases between the two germline ends. The germline V gene encodes CDR1 LGHDT and CDR2 YNNKEL (reference sequence).

The chain carries TRBV9 and TRBJ2-4; TRBD1 or TRBD2 may be the D gene (6 bases each). The germline gives CDR1 SGDLS, CDR2 YYNGEE. Deletions cut 4 bases from V and 1 base from J, with 24 bases between. The CDR3 totals 19 residues. The CDR3 sequence is CASSPQRGTGTGAKNIQYF. The CDR3 DNA reads TGTGCCAGCAGCCCTCAGAGGGGGACTGGAACGGGGGCCAAAAACATTCAGTACTTC.

The chain uses TRBV11-3 and TRBJ1-2; the D gene is possibly TRBD1 (5 bases). The germline gives CDR1 SGHNT, CDR2 YENEEA. CDR3 length equals 14 residues. Deletions cut 5 bases from V and 0 bases from J, with 10 bases between. CDR3 nucleotides: TGTGCCAGCAGCCCCAGACAGCCTAACTATGGCTACACCTTC. This gives the protein CASSPRQPNYGYTF.

The chain joins TRBV12-3 or TRBV12-4 to TRBJ1-5; D is ambiguous. The length of the CDR3 is 13 residues. Trimming shortened V by 3 bases and J by 5 bases, and 8 bases separated the two germline ends. For the CDR3, the DNA is TGTGCCAGCAGTTTGGACCAGGATCAGCCCCAGCATTTT. Protein product: CASSLDQDQPQHF.

This sequence joins TRBV25-1 and TRBJ1-1; D is unclear. The CDR3 extends over 13 amino acids. V lost 8 bases, J lost 6 bases, and 16 bases lay in between. CDR1 is MGHDK and CDR2 is SYGVNS in the germline V gene. The CDR3 is CASSRTGRAEAFF. The DNA for the CDR3 is TGTGCCAGCTCCCGAACGGGGAGGGCTGAAGCTTTCTTT.

V and J are TRBV14 and TRBJ2-1, with D tentatively TRBD1 (6 bases). V was cut by 3 bases and J by 4 bases, with 19 bases left in between. CDR1 is SGHDN, CDR2 FVKESK, per germline. The CDR3 has 17 amino acids. The CDR3 nucleotides are TGTGCCAGCAGCCACCAAGGGGGTCGGGTTCCTTACAATGAGCAGTTCTTC. It yields the protein CASSHQGGRVPYNEQFF. Supplemented by reference TRBV14 and TRBJ2-1, the full variable domain reads EAGVTQFPSHSVIEKGQTVTLRCDPISGHDNLYWYRRVMGKEIKFLLHFVKESKQDESGMPNNRFLAERTGGTYSTLKVQPAELEDSGVYFCASSHQGGRVPYNEQFFGPGTRLTVL.

The rearrangement joins TRBV18 to TRBJ2-5; 8 bases map to TRBD1. From germline, CDR1 is KGHSH and CDR2 LQKENI. CDR3 length: 14 residues. Losses at the gene ends were 1 base for V and 3 bases for J; bases not matched to a gene: 1. CDR3 bases: TGTGCCAGCTCACCACAACAGGGGGAAGAGACCCAGTACTTC. It translates to CASSPQQGEETQYF.

The chain joins TRBV18 to TRBJ1-6, with D maybe TRBD1 (5 bases). V was shortened by 0 bases and J by 8 bases, with 14 bases between the two germline ends. CDR3 length equals 16 residues. The germline CDR1 and CDR2 sequences are KGHSH and LQKENI. CDR3: CASSPPGGSDDSPLHF. For the CDR3, the DNA is TGTGCCAGCTCACCACCGGGGGGGTCGGATGATTCACCCCTCCACTTT.